This passage covers 9 T cell receptor beta chains from one sample sequenced in a study of radiation and T cells in renal cell carcinoma. Time point specified: blood 2 weeks post-SBRT. Treatment noted: 15 Gy SBRT to primary tumor, nephrectomy 4 weeks later. Only in-frame clones appear in the TCRdb table, and some are missing; sequencing was by immunoSEQ multiplex PCR. The sample has 120,000 or so clones; 81% are singletons. The specimen was blood, collected from a patient whose treatment included radiotherapy and nephrectomy. These receptors all come from a woman aged 55-69 years with renal cell carcinoma.

V is TRBV5-4 and J is TRBJ1-1; 7 nucleotides line up with TRBD1. Trimming at V came to 4 bases and at J to 5 bases, leaving 11 bases not matched to a gene. Germline CDR1 reads SGHNT; CDR2 reads YYREEE (reference sequence). There are 15 residues in the CDR3. The CDR3 DNA sequence: TGTGCCAGCAGCCCGGGGACAGTTAGTGGGACTGAAGCTTTCTTT. Its translation: CASSPGTVSGTEAFF.

The chain employs TRBV27 and TRBJ2-5, with TRBD2 matching over 14 bases. The germline CDR1 and CDR2 sequences are MNHEY and SMNVEV (reference sequence). J lost 5 bases, V lost 5 bases, and 4 bases had no gene match. The CDR3 loop spans 15 amino acids. CDR3 in amino acids: CASSPGTSGSETQYF. The CDR3 DNA is TGTGCCAGCAGTCCAGGGACTAGCGGGAGTGAGACCCAGTACTTC.

The chain links TRBV19 to TRBJ1-1; D remains unclear. Germline V gives CDR1 LNHDA, CDR2 SQIVND (reference sequence). The CDR3 extends over 11 amino acids. V dropped 8 bases and J dropped 5 bases, with 9 bases sitting between them. The CDR3 DNA reads as TGTGCCAGTTCCTTCGGAACTGAAGCTTTCTTT. It codes for CASSFGTEAFF.

J is TRBJ2-5 and V is TRBV5-6, with D perhaps TRBD1 (7 bases). The CDR3 is 14 amino acids. V lost 4 bases, J lost 5 bases, and 15 bases lay in between. Germline V gene sequence: CDR1 SGHDT, CDR2 YYEEEE. Here the CDR3 DNA reads TGTGCCAGCAGCCCAGGGGGGTGGATGGAGACCCAGTACTTC. Amino acid sequence: CASSPGGWMETQYF.

This clone was counted a single time. V usage is TRBV4-1 and J usage is TRBJ2-5; 9 bases map to TRBD2. The length of the CDR3 is 16 residues. Germline CDR1 is MGHRA and CDR2 is YSYEKL. V lost 1 base and J lost 1; bases outside the gene matches: 4. CDR3 region: CASSQVGAGGQETQYF. CDR3 nucleotides: TGCGCCAGCAGCCAAGTCGGAGCGGGGGGCCAAGAGACCCAGTACTTC.

V gene TRBV7-2 combines with J gene TRBJ1-1, with TRBD1 identical over 8 bases. The CDR3 runs to 16 residues. V gave up 5 bases and J gave up 2 bases; unmatched junction bases: 10. The germline V gene has CDR1 SGHTA and CDR2 FQGNSA. CDR3 nucleotide sequence: TGTGCCAGCAGCAGCTCAGGGGGCGGATTCAACACTGAAGCTTTCTTT. Its protein product is CASSSSGGGFNTEAFF.

The rearrangement joins TRBV10-2 to TRBJ1-3; the D is unclear. Germline V gives CDR1 WSHSY, CDR2 SAAADI. The CDR3 is made up of 14 amino acids. Trimming cost V 1 base and J 0 bases, with 4 bases left between them. CDR3 sequence (DNA): TGCGCCAGCAGTGAGTACAGCTCTGGAAACACCATATATTTT. This codes for CASSEYSSGNTIYF.

This rearrangement joins TRBV4-1 to TRBJ1-5, with D maybe TRBD1 (5 bases). V was clipped by 4 bases and J by 5 bases, with 15 bases between them. The germline V gene has CDR1 MGHRA and CDR2 YSYEKL. This CDR3 region has 15 residues. CDR3 residues: CASSLSGGVDQPQHF. The CDR3 DNA is TGCGCCAGCAGCCTCTCCGGGGGGGTGGATCAGCCCCAGCATTTT.

The count of this clone is one. The chain uses TRBV6-5 and TRBJ2-2; D is perhaps TRBD1 or TRBD2 (5 bases each). The germline CDR1 and CDR2 sequences are MNHEY and SVGAGI. Trimming removed 6 bases at V and 2 bases at J, with 10 bases between. CDR3 length: 14 residues. CDR3 bases: TGTGCCAGCAGGCCCAGGGACAACACCGGGGAGCTGTTTTTT. Translating gives CASRPRDNTGELFF.